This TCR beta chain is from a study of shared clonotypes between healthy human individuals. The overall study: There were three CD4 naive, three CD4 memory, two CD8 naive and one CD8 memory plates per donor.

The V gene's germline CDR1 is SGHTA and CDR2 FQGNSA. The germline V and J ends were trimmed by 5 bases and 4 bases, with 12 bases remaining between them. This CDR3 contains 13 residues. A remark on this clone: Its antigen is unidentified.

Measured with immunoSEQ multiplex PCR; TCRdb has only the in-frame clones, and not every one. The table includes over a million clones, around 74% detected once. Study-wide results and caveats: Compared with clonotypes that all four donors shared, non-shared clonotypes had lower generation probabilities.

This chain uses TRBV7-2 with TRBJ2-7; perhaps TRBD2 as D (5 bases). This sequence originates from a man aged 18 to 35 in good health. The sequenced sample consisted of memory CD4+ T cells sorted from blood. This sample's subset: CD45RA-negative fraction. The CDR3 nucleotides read TGTGCCAGCAGCGCTGGACTGGGGTACGAGCAGTACTTC. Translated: CASSAGLGYEQYF. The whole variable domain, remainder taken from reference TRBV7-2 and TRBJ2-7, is GAGVSQSPSNKVTEKGKDVELRCDPISGHTALYWYRQSLGQGLEFLIYFQGNSAPDKSGLPSDRFSAERTGGSVSTLTIQRTQQEDSAVYLCASSAGLGYEQYFGPGTRLTVT.